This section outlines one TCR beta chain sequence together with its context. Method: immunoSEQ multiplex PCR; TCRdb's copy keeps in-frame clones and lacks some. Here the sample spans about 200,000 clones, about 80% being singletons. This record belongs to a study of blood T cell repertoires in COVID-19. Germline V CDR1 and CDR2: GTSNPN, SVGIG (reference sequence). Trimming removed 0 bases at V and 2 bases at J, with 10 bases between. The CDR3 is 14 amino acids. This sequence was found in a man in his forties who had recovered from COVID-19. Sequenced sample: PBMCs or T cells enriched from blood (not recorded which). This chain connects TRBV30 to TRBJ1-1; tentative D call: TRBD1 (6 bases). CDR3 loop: CAWSVGQPNTEAFF. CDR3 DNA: TGTGCCTGGAGTGTAGGACAGCCCAACACTGAAGCTTTCTTT. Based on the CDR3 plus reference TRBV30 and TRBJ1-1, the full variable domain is SQTIHQWPATLVQPVGSPLSLECTVEGTSNPNLYWYRQAAGRGLQLLFYSVGIGQISSEVPQNLSASRPQDRQFILSSKKLLLSDSGFYLCAWSVGQPNTEAFFGQGTRLTVV.